This TCR beta chain was sequenced in a study of T cell responses to AZD1222 COVID-19 vaccine. The study, taken as a whole, reports: Only 5 or 6 people who got AZD1222 tested seropositive at baseline. Donors were chiefly white British, with a greater number of females, and clonal diversity was perhaps underestimated. Two AZD1222 doses significantly raised spike-specific TCR breadth and depth over controls. Reportedly, nearly half the spike-specific TCRs target unmutated variant regions.

The CDR3 covers 11 residues. V shed 6 bases and J shed 5 bases, with 7 bases lying between them. The germline V gene has CDR1 LNHNV and CDR2 YYDKDF (reference sequence). This clone occurred once. What it recognizes is unknown. Only in-frame clones appear in the TCRdb table, and some are missing; sequencing was by immunoSEQ multiplex PCR. The table records more than 100,000 clones, about nine tenths of them present only once. The sample in question was peripheral blood, obtained on day 0 of AZD1222 vaccination. The sequence was obtained from an adult in good health. The V call is TRBV15, the J call TRBJ1-2; no reliable D call. For the CDR3, the DNA is TGTGCCACCAGGTGGGATTATGGCTACACCTTC. Residues: CATRWDYGYTF.